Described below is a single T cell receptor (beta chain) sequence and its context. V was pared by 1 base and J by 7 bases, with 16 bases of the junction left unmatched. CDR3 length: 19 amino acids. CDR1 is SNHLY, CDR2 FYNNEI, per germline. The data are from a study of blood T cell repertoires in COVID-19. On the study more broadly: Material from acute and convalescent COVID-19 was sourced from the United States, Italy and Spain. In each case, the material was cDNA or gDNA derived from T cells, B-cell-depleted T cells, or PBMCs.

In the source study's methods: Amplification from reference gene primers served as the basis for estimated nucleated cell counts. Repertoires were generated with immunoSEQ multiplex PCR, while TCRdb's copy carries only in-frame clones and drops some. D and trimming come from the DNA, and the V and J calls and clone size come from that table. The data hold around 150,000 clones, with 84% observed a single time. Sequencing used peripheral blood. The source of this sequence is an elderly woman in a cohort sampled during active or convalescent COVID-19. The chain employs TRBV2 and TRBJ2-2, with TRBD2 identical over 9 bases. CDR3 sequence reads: CASSEGLVAGAIFGGELFF. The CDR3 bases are TGTGCCAGCAGTGAAGGCTTGGTAGCGGGGGCGATTTTCGGCGGGGAGCTGTTTTTT.